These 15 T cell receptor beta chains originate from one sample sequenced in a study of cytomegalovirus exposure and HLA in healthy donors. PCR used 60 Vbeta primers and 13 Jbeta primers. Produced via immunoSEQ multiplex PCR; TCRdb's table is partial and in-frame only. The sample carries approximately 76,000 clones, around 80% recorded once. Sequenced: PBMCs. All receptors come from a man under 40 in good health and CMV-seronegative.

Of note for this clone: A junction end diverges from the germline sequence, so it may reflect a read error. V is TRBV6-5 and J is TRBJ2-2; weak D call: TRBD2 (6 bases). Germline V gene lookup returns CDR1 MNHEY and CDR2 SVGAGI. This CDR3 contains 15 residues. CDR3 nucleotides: TGTGCCAGCAGAACCGGGACTTCGATAACCGGGGAGCTGCTTTTT. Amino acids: CASRTGTSITGELLF.

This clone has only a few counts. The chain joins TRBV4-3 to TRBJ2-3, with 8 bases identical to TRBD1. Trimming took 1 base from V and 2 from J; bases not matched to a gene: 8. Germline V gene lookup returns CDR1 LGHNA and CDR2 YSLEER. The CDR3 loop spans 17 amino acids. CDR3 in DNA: TGCGCCAGCAGCCAAGGGGCCGGACAGGGATACACAGATACGCAGTATTTT. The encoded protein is CASSQGAGQGYTDTQYF.

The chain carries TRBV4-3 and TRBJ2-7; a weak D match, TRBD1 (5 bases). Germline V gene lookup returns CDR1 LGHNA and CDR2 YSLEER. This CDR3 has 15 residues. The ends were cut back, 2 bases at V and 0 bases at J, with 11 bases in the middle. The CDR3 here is CASSQSTGRSYEQYF. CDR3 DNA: TGCGCCAGCAGCCAATCTACAGGACGCTCCTACGAGCAGTACTTC.

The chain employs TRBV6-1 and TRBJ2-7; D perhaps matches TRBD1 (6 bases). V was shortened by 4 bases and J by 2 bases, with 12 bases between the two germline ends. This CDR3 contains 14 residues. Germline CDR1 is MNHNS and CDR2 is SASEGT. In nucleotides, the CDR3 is TGTGCCAGCAGTGGGACAGAAGGCCCCTACGAGCAGTACTTC. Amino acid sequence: CASSGTEGPYEQYF.

The CDR3 region is CASSEGPASGKLFF. Written as DNA, the CDR3 is TGTGCCAGCAGTGAAGGGCCGGCGTCCGGGAAACTGTTTTTT. The chain employs TRBV6-1 and TRBJ1-4; no reliable D call. Trimming cost V 1 base and J 11 bases, with 14 bases left between them. Germline CDR1 and CDR2: MNHNS and SASEGT. The CDR3 is 14 amino acids.

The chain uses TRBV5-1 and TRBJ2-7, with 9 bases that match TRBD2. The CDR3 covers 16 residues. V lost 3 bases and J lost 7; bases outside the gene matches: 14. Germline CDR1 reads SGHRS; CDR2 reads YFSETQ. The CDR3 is CASSSLVVAGAGEQYF. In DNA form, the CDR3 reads TGCGCCAGCAGCTCCCTCGTTGTAGCGGGGGCCGGTGAGCAGTACTTC.

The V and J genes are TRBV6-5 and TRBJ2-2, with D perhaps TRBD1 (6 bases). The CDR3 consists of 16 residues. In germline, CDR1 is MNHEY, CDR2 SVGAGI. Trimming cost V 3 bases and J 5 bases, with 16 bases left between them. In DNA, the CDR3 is TGTGCCAGCAGTTATTCTAATGTCAGGGGAACCGGGGAGCTGTTTTTT. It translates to CASSYSNVRGTGELFF.

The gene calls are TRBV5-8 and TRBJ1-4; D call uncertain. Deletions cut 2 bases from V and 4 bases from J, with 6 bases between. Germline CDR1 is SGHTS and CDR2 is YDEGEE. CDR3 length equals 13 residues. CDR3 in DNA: TGTGCCAGCAGCTTCGGTCTTAATGAAAAACTGTTTTTT. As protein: CASSFGLNEKLFF. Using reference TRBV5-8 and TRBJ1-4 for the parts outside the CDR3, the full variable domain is EAGVTQSPTHLIKTRGQQATLRCSPISGHTSVYWYQQALGLGLQFLLWYDEGEERNRGNFPPRFSGRQFPNYSSELNVNALELEDSALYLCASSFGLNEKLFFGSGTQLSVL.

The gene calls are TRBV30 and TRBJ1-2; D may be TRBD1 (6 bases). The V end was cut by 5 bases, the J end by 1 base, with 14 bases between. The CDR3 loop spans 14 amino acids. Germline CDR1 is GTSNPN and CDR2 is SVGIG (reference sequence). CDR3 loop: CAWSGQTVNYGYTF. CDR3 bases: TGTGCCTGGTCTGGACAGACAGTTAACTATGGCTACACCTTC.

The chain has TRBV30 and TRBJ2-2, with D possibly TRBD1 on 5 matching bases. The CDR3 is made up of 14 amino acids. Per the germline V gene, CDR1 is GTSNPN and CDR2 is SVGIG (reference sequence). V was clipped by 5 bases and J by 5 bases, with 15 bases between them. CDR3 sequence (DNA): TGTGCCTGGTCAGGGCCCCGGGTAACCGGGGAGCTGTTTTTT. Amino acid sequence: CAWSGPRVTGELFF.

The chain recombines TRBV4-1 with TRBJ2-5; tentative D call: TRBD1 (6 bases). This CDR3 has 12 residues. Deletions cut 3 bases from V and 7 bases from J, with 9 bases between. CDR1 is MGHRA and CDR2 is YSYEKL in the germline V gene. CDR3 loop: CASSHQQGTQYF. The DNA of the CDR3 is TGCGCCAGCAGCCACCAACAGGGGACCCAGTACTTC.

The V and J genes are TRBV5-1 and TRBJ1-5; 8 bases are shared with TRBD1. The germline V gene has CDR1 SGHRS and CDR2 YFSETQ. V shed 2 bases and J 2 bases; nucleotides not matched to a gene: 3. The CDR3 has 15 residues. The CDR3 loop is CASSLQGVGNQPQHF. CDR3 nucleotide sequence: TGCGCCAGCAGCTTACAGGGGGTTGGCAATCAGCCCCAGCATTTT.

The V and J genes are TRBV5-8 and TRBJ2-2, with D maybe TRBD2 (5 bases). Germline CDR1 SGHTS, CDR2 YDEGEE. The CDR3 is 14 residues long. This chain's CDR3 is CAGGSLGSPGELFF. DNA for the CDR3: TGTGCTGGAGGCAGTTTGGGATCACCCGGGGAGCTGTTTTTT.

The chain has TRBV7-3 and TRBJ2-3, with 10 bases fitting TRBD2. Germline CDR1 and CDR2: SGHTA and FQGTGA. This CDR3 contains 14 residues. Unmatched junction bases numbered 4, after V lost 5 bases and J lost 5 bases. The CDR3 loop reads CASSQKRGGDTQYF. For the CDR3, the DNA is TGTGCCAGCAGCCAAAAGCGGGGGGGAGATACGCAGTATTTT. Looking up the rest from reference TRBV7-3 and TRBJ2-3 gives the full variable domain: GAGVSQTPSNKVTEKGKYVELRCDPISGHTALYWYRQSLGQGPEFLIYFQGTGAADDSGLPNDRFFAVRPEGSVSTLKIQRTERGDSAVYLCASSQKRGGDTQYFGPGTRLTVL.

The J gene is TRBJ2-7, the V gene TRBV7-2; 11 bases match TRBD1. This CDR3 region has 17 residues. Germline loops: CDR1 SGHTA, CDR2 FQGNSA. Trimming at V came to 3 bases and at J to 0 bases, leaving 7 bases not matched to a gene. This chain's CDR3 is CASSFRTGGIISYEQYF. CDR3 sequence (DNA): TGTGCCAGCAGCTTTAGGACAGGGGGCATCATCTCCTACGAGCAGTACTTC.